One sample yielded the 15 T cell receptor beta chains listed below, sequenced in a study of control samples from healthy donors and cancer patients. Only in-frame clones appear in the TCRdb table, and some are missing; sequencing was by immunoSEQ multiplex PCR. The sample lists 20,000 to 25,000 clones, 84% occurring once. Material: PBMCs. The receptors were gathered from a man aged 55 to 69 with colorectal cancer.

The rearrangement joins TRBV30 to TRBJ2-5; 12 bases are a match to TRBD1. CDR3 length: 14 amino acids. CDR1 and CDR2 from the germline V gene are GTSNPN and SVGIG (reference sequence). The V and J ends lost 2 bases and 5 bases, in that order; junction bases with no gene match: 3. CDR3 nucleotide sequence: TGTGCCTGGAGTAGGGACAGGGGGCTCGAGACCCAGTACTTC. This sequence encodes CAWSRDRGLETQYF.

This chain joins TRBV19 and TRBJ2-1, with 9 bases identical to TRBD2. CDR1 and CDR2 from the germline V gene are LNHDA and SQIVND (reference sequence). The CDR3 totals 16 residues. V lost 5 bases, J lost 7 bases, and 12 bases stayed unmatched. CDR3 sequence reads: CASSDPGGGAPNEQFF. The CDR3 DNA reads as TGTGCCAGTAGTGATCCCGGCGGGGGGGCCCCGAATGAGCAGTTCTTC.

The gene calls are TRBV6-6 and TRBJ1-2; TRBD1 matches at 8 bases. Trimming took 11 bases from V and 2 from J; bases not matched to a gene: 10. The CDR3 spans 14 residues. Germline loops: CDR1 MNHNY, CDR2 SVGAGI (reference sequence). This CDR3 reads CAGKGQDINYGYTF. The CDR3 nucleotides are TGTGCCGGAAAGGGACAGGATATAAACTATGGCTACACCTTC.

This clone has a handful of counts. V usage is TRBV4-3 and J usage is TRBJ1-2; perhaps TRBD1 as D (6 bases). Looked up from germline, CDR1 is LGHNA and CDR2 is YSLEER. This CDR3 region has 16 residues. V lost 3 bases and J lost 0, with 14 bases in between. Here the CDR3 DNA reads TGCGCCAGCAGCCAGGACACAGGGTCAACTAACTATGGCTACACCTTC. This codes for CASSQDTGSTNYGYTF.

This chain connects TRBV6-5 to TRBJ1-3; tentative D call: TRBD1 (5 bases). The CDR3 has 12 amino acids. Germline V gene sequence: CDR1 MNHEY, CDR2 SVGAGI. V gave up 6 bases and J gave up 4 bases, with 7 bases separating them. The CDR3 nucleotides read TGTGCCAGCAGGGGGCCCGGAAACACCATATATTTT. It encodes CASRGPGNTIYF.

The chain's CDR3 is CASSPRPLVSDTQYF. CDR3 nucleotides: TGTGCCAGCAGCCCCCGTCCACTGGTATCTGATACGCAGTATTTT. This rearrangement joins TRBV9 to TRBJ2-3, with D hard to call. With 4 bases removed from V and 6 bases from J, the gap between germline ends came to 18 bases. This CDR3 region has 15 residues. Germline V CDR1 and CDR2: SGDLS, YYNGEE.

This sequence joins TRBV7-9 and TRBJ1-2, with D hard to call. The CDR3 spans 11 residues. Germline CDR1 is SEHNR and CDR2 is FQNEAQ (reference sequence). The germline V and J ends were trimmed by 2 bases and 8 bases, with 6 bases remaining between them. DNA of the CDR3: TGTGCCAGCAGCTTACTTAGCGGCTACACCTTC. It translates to CASSLLSGYTF.

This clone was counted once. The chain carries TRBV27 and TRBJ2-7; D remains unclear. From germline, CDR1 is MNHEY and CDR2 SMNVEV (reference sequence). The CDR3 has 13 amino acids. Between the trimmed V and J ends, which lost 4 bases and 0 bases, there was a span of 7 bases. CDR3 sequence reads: CASSYTYSYEQYF. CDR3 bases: TGTGCCAGCAGTTATACATACTCCTACGAGCAGTACTTC.

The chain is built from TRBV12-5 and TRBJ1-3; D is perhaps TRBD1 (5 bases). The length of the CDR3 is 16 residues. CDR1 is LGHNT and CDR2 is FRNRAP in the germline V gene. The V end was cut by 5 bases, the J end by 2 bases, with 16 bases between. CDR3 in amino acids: CASGPSGLEAGNTIYF. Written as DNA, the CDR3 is TGTGCTAGTGGTCCCTCGGGGCTGGAAGCTGGAAACACCATATATTTT.

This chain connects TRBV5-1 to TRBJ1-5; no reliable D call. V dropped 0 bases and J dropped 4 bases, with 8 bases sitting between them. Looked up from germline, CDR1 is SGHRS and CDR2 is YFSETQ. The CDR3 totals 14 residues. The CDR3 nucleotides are TGCGCCAGCAGCTTGGAGTCCTTAAATCAGCCCCAGCATTTT. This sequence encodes CASSLESLNQPQHF.

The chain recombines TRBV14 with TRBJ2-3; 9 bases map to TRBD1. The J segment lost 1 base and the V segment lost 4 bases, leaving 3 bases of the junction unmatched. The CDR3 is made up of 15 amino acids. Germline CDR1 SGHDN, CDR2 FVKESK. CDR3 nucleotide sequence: TGTGCCAGCAGCCTAGGGACAGGGCGCACAGATACGCAGTATTTT. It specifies CASSLGTGRTDTQYF.

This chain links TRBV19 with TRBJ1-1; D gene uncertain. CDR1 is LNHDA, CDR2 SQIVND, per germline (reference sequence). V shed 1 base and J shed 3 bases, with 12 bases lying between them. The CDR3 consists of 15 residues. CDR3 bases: TGTGCCAGTAGTATAGGGGAGGGTAGGGACACTGAAGCTTTCTTT. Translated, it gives CASSIGEGRDTEAFF.

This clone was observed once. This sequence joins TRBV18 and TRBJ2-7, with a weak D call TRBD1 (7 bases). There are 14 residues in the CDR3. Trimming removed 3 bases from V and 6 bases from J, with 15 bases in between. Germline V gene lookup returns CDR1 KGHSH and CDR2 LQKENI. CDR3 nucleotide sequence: TGTGCCAGCTCACCGGACAGGAGGGGAGCCGAGCAGTACGTC. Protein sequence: CASSPDRRGAEQYV.

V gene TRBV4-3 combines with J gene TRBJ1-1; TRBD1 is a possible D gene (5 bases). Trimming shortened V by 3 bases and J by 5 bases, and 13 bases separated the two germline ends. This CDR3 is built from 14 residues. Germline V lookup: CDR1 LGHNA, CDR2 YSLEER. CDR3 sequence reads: CASSQLGGETEAFF. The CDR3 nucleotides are TGCGCCAGCAGCCAGCTGGGGGGAGAAACTGAAGCTTTCTTT.

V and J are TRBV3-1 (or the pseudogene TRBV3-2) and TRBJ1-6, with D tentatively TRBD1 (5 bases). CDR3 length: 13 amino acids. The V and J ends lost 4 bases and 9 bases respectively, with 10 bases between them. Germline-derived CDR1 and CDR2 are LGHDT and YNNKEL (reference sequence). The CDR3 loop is CASSRGESSPLHF. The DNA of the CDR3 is TGTGCCAGCAGCCGGGGGGAAAGTTCACCCCTCCACTTT.